Sequencing of this TCR beta chain was carried out in a study of spatial heterogeneity in lung cancer. Every molecule of TCR cDNA had its own unique molecular identifier. MiXCR was run by TCRdb on the 5' RACE reads, yielding one entry per CDR3 protein. Of about 5,100 distinct CDR3 sequences in the sample, 7% to 8.5% were seen once. Study-level results: Intratumoral expanded alpha and beta TCR counts were found to track tumor mutation counts.

This clonotype showed up many times. Its antigen is not identified. This sample's time point: sample taken at primary tumor resection. Germline V gene data show CDR1 as SGDLS and CDR2 as YYNGEE. Trimming took 4 bases from V and 2 from J; bases not matched to a gene: 9. This CDR3 region has 16 residues. This material consisted of lung tumor tissue, taken at surgery. The chain combines TRBV9 with TRBJ2-7, with 10 bases that match TRBD1. This sequence was found in a male donor with early-stage non-small cell lung cancer. The CDR3 DNA reads as TGTGCCAGCAGCCTGAATCGACAGGGGGCCACCTACGAGCAGTACTTC. It codes for CASSLNRQGATYEQYF.